This is a list of T cell receptor beta chains from one sample in a study of post-analysis software for immune sequencing data. A single record per CDR3 protein comes from TCRdb applying MiXCR to the PCR reads. In the table there are 500,000 to 600,000 distinct CDR3 sequences, 44% of which are singletons. Sequencing was carried out using blood. The receptors originated from a girl aged 5-17 years with multiple sclerosis. The CDR3 runs from the conserved cysteine through the conserved F or W. Each record gives: D gene, clone size, J gene, V gene, CDR3 protein, CDR3 DNA. The D gene is left open where the match is weak. Rows may omit the clone size; those that give it use once, few, many or a size class.

D: NA
size: NA
J: TRBJ2-1
V: TRBV30
CDR3: CAWSGPSRGEQFF
DNA: TGTGCCTGGAGTGGACCTTCAAGGGGGGAGCAGTTCTTC

D: NA
size: few
J: TRBJ2-1
V: TRBV2
CDR3: CASGSPYNEQFF
DNA: TGTGCCAGCGGGAGCCCCTACAATGAGCAGTTCTTC

D: TRBD1
size: NA
J: TRBJ1-2
V: TRBV27
CDR3: CASSFSTGGSGYTF
DNA: TGTGCCAGCAGTTTCAGCACAGGGGGCAGTGGCTACACCTTC

D: TRBD1
size: few
J: TRBJ2-3
V: TRBV5-1
CDR3: CASSLAPGQADTQYF
DNA: TGCGCCAGCAGCTTGGCGCCCGGACAGGCAGATACGCAGTATTTT

D: NA
size: NA
J: TRBJ2-7
V: TRBV12-3/TRBV12-4
CDR3: CASSIPGAKQYF
DNA: TGTGCCAGCAGTATCCCCGGGGCGAAGCAGTACTTC

D: TRBD1
size: NA
J: TRBJ2-7
V: TRBV4-1
CDR3: CASSLEGQGFYEQYF
DNA: TGCGCCAGCAGCCTCGAGGGACAGGGGTTCTACGAGCAGTACTTC

D: TRBD1
size: NA
J: TRBJ1-1
V: TRBV10-3
CDR3: CAISATGDPNTEAFF
DNA: TGTGCCATCAGTGCTACAGGGGACCCGAACACTGAAGCTTTCTTT

D: TRBD2
size: few
J: TRBJ2-1
V: TRBV24-1
CDR3: CATSVASGASYNEQFF
DNA: TGTGCCACCAGTGTCGCTAGCGGGGCCTCCTACAATGAGCAGTTCTTC

D: NA
size: few
J: TRBJ1-2
V: TRBV3-1
CDR3: CASSQTVYGYTF
DNA: TGTGCCAGCAGCCAGACAGTCTATGGCTACACCTTC

D: TRBD1
size: NA
J: TRBJ1-5
V: TRBV15
CDR3: CATSRGPWTGANQPQHF
DNA: TGTGCCACCAGCAGAGGGCCATGGACAGGCGCTAACCAGCCCCAGCATTTT

D: TRBD2
size: few
J: TRBJ2-3
V: TRBV4-2
CDR3: CASSQAAIAGVRDTQYF
DNA: TGTGCCAGCAGCCAAGCAGCTATAGCGGGAGTGCGAGATACGCAGTATTTT

D: TRBD2
size: NA
J: TRBJ2-1
V: TRBV5-1
CDR3: CASSPGLAGAGYNEQFF
DNA: TGCGCCAGCAGCCCCGGACTAGCGGGAGCAGGATACAATGAGCAGTTCTTC

D: NA
size: NA
J: TRBJ1-5
V: TRBV29-1
CDR3: CSVVWGSNQPQHF
DNA: TGCAGCGTTGTATGGGGCAGCAATCAGCCCCAGCATTTT

D: NA
size: NA
J: TRBJ2-1
V: TRBV5-1
CDR3: CASRAVNEQFF
DNA: TGCGCCAGCAGGGCCGTGAATGAGCAGTTCTTC

D: NA
size: many
J: TRBJ1-1
V: TRBV7-3
CDR3: CASSLTVNTEAFF
DNA: TGTGCCAGCAGTTTGACGGTGAACACTGAAGCTTTCTTT

D: NA
size: few
J: TRBJ2-7
V: TRBV7-9
CDR3: CATSSNGYEQYF
DNA: TGTGCCACCAGTAGTAATGGCTACGAGCAGTACTTC

D: NA
size: many
J: TRBJ2-5
V: TRBV2
CDR3: CASVGGVGETQYF
DNA: TGTGCCAGCGTCGGCGGAGTGGGGGAGACCCAGTACTTC

D: TRBD2
size: NA
J: TRBJ2-1
V: TRBV24-1
CDR3: CATSEPRTSGMNQFRNEQFF
DNA: TGTGCCACCAGTGAACCGCGGACTAGCGGGATGAATCAGTTTCGGAATGAGCAGTTCTTC

D: NA
size: few
J: TRBJ1-2
V: TRBV5-1
CDR3: CASSPQAWTDGYTF
DNA: TGCGCCAGCTCCCCACAGGCCTGGACGGACGGCTACACCTTC

D: NA
size: NA
J: TRBJ2-7
V: TRBV4-1
CDR3: CACSQDLSGISYEQYF
DNA: TGCGCCTGCAGCCAAGATCTGAGCGGAATCTCCTACGAGCAGTACTTC

D: NA
size: NA
J: TRBJ2-1
V: TRBV5-1
CDR3: CASSLEGKTYNEQFF
DNA: TGCGCCAGCAGCTTGGAGGGAAAGACCTACAATGAGCAGTTCTTC

D: TRBD2
size: NA
J: TRBJ2-1
V: TRBV7-9
CDR3: CASSRSWTRTYWNEQFF
DNA: TGTGCCAGCAGCCGCTCTTGGACTAGGACGTATTGGAATGAGCAGTTCTTC

D: TRBD1
size: NA
J: TRBJ2-4
V: TRBV20-1
CDR3: CSATGQTPKNIQYF
DNA: TGCAGTGCAACGGGACAGACGCCCAAAAACATTCAGTACTTC

D: NA
size: few
J: TRBJ2-1
V: TRBV7-9
CDR3: CASSFPPGLHVNSYNEQFF
DNA: TGTGCCAGCAGCTTCCCGCCGGGACTCCACGTCAACTCCTACAATGAGCAGTTCTTC

D: TRBD2
size: NA
J: TRBJ2-7
V: TRBV12-3/TRBV12-4
CDR3: CASSLGRGTHEQYF
DNA: TGTGCCAGCAGTTTAGGGCGGGGGACCCACGAGCAGTACTTC

D: NA
size: few
J: TRBJ2-4
V: TRBV12-3/TRBV12-4
CDR3: CASSPGTPSNIQYF
DNA: TGTGCCAGCAGTCCCGGGACACCTTCAAACATTCAGTACTTC

D: TRBD1
size: NA
J: TRBJ1-2
V: TRBV27
CDR3: CASSPLDRDNYGYTF
DNA: TGTGCCAGCAGTCCCCTGGACAGGGACAACTATGGCTACACCTTC

D: NA
size: NA
J: TRBJ1-4
V: TRBV6-6
CDR3: CASSRDITEKLFF
DNA: TGTGCCAGCAGTCGGGACATCACTGAAAAACTGTTTTTT

D: NA
size: NA
J: TRBJ2-5
V: TRBV9
CDR3: CASSVGERVGETQYF
DNA: TGTGCCAGCAGCGTAGGGGAACGGGTGGGTGAGACCCAGTACTTC

D: NA
size: few
J: TRBJ2-1
V: TRBV10-3
CDR3: CAISGAGRGLNEQFF
DNA: TGTGCCATCAGTGGCGCAGGCCGCGGTTTGAATGAGCAGTTCTTC

D: TRBD2
size: few
J: TRBJ2-4
V: TRBV20-1
CDR3: CSARDTSGDGGIQYF
DNA: TGCAGTGCTAGAGATACTAGCGGGGACGGTGGCATTCAGTACTTC

D: NA
size: NA
J: TRBJ2-7
V: TRBV6-5
CDR3: CASGSDSYEQYF
DNA: TGTGCCAGCGGTTCCGACAGCTACGAGCAGTACTTC

D: NA
size: NA
J: TRBJ1-2
V: TRBV7-9
CDR3: CASRRGGYTF
DNA: TGTGCCAGCAGGCGGGGCGGCTACACCTTC

D: TRBD2
size: NA
J: TRBJ2-5
V: TRBV9
CDR3: CASSVEELAGYSGSDEQYF
DNA: TGTGCCAGCAGCGTAGAGGAACTAGCGGGGTACTCGGGCAGCGATGAGCAGTACTTC

D: TRBD1
size: NA
J: TRBJ1-1
V: TRBV7-9
CDR3: CASSSRDRGGNTEAFF
DNA: TGTGCCAGCAGCTCCCGAGACAGGGGAGGGAACACTGAAGCTTTCTTT

D: NA
size: NA
J: TRBJ2-1
V: TRBV20-1
CDR3: CSASGREHYNEQFF
DNA: TGCAGTGCTAGTGGGCGGGAACACTACAATGAGCAGTTCTTC

D: NA
size: few
J: TRBJ2-6
V: TRBV6-5
CDR3: CASSYRASGANVLTF
DNA: TGTGCCAGCAGTTACAGGGCCTCTGGGGCCAACGTCCTGACTTTC

D: TRBD1
size: few
J: TRBJ1-5
V: TRBV7-9
CDR3: CASATGVNQPQHF
DNA: TGTGCCAGCGCGACAGGGGTCAATCAGCCCCAGCATTTT

D: NA
size: NA
J: TRBJ2-7
V: TRBV7-8
CDR3: CASSLVPDKPSYEQYF
DNA: TGTGCCAGCAGCTTAGTGCCAGATAAACCCTCCTACGAGCAGTACTTC

D: TRBD1
size: few
J: TRBJ2-7
V: TRBV2
CDR3: CASTGTGNRKYF
DNA: TGTGCCAGCACCGGGACAGGGAATCGGAAGTACTTC

D: NA
size: few
J: TRBJ2-1
V: TRBV10-3
CDR3: CAISGGVGGASNEQFF
DNA: TGTGCCATCAGTGGGGGAGTGGGGGGCGCGTCGAATGAGCAGTTCTTC

D: NA
size: NA
J: TRBJ2-1
V: TRBV12-3/TRBV12-4
CDR3: CASSDSRGVRKFF
DNA: TGTGCCAGCAGTGACTCTAGGGGGGTTAGGAAGTTCTTC

D: NA
size: NA
J: TRBJ2-3
V: TRBV25-1
CDR3: CASSEDSITDTQYF
DNA: TGTGCCAGCAGTGAGGACAGTATTACAGATACGCAGTATTTT

D: NA
size: NA
J: TRBJ2-1
V: TRBV5-1
CDR3: CASTISPSHNEQFF
DNA: TGCGCCAGCACGATTAGCCCGTCGCACAATGAGCAGTTCTTC

D: NA
size: NA
J: TRBJ2-7
V: TRBV13
CDR3: CASSGSFQSYEQYF
DNA: TGTGCCAGCAGTGGATCTTTTCAGTCCTACGAGCAGTACTTC

D: NA
size: NA
J: TRBJ1-5
V: TRBV12-3/TRBV12-4
CDR3: CATGVLGRGNNQPQHF
DNA: TGTGCCACGGGGGTCCTGGGCAGGGGAAACAATCAGCCCCAGCATTTT

D: TRBD2
size: NA
J: TRBJ2-7
V: TRBV10-3
CDR3: CAISEGGTSGYEQYF
DNA: TGTGCCATCAGTGAGGGGGGGACTAGCGGCTACGAGCAGTACTTC

D: NA
size: NA
J: TRBJ2-3
V: TRBV15
CDR3: CATSRGRLAGQDTQYF
DNA: TGTGCCACCAGCAGAGGCAGGCTAGCCGGGCAGGATACGCAGTATTTT

D: NA
size: NA
J: TRBJ2-1
V: TRBV10-3
CDR3: CAISEPLSGPSPNEQFF
DNA: TGTGCCATCAGTGAGCCCCTCAGCGGGCCCTCCCCCAATGAGCAGTTCTTC

D: TRBD2
size: NA
J: TRBJ2-3
V: TRBV7-2
CDR3: CASTLTSGGADTQYF
DNA: TGTGCCAGCACCTTGACTAGCGGGGGGGCAGATACGCAGTATTTT

D: TRBD2
size: once
J: TRBJ2-5
V: TRBV5-1
CDR3: CASSGEHESWREQYF
DNA: TGCGCCAGCAGCGGGGAACATGAGAGTTGGCGGGAGCAGTACTTC

D: NA
size: NA
J: TRBJ2-3
V: TRBV12-3/TRBV12-4
CDR3: CASSLDANTQYF
DNA: TGTGCCAGCAGTTTAGACGCGAATACGCAGTATTTT

D: NA
size: NA
J: TRBJ2-2
V: TRBV12-3/TRBV12-4
CDR3: CASSFDPGELFF
DNA: TGTGCCAGCAGTTTCGACCCCGGGGAGCTGTTTTTT

D: NA
size: NA
J: TRBJ2-1
V: TRBV6-5
CDR3: CASSYVGRGGNEQFF
DNA: TGTGCCAGCAGTTACGTGGGCAGGGGTGGCAATGAGCAGTTCTTC

D: TRBD2
size: NA
J: TRBJ2-3
V: TRBV20-1
CDR3: CSASLAGGLTDAQYF
DNA: TGCAGTGCTAGTCTTGCGGGGGGCCTCACAGATGCGCAGTATTTT

D: NA
size: NA
J: TRBJ2-3
V: TRBV3-1
CDR3: CASSQNGALGDTQYF
DNA: TGTGCCAGCAGCCAAAACGGGGCCCTGGGAGATACGCAGTATTTT

D: NA
size: NA
J: TRBJ2-7
V: TRBV20-1
CDR3: CSARDPTGSSYEQYF
DNA: TGCAGTGCTAGAGATCCCACAGGGTCCTCCTACGAGCAGTACTTC

D: NA
size: NA
J: TRBJ1-6
V: TRBV3-1
CDR3: CASSQEAGVGSPLHF
DNA: TGTGCCAGCAGCCAAGAAGCGGGGGTTGGTTCACCCCTCCACTTT

D: TRBD2
size: NA
J: TRBJ2-1
V: TRBV24-1
CDR3: CATSEGGLAGVGEQFF
DNA: TGTGCCACCAGTGAGGGGGGACTAGCGGGAGTAGGTGAGCAGTTCTTC

D: NA
size: NA
J: TRBJ1-1
V: TRBV29-1
CDR3: CSVVGVSEAFF
DNA: TGCAGCGTTGTGGGAGTCTCTGAAGCTTTCTTT